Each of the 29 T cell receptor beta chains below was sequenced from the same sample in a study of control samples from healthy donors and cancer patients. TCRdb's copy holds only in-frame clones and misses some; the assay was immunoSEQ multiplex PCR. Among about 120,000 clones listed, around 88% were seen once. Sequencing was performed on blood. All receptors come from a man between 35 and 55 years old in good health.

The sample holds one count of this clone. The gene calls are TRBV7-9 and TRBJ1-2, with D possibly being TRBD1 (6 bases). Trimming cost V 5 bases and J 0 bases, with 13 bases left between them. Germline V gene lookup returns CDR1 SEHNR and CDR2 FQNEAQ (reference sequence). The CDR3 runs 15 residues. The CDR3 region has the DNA TGTGCCAGCAGCCAAACCGGACAGTCTAACTATGGCTACACCTTC. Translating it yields CASSQTGQSNYGYTF.

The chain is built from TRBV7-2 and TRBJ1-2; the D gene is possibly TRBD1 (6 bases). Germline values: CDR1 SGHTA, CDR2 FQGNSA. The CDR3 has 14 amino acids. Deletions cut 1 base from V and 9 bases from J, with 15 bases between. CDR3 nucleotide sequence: TGTGCCAGCAGCTTAGGGGCAGGGGAGTTACGCTACACCTTC. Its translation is CASSLGAGELRYTF.

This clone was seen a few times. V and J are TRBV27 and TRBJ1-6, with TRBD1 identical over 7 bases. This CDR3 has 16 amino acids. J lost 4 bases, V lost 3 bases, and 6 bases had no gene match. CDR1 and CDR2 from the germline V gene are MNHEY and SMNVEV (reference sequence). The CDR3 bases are TGTGCCAGCAGTTTCCTACCGGGACAGTATAATTCACCCCTCCACTTT. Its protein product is CASSFLPGQYNSPLHF.

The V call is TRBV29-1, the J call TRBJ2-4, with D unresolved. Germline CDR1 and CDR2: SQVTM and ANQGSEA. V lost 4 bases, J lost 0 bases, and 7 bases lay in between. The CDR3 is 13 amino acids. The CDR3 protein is CSVVGLAKNIQYF. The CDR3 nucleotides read TGCAGCGTTGTGGGGTTAGCCAAAAACATTCAGTACTTC.

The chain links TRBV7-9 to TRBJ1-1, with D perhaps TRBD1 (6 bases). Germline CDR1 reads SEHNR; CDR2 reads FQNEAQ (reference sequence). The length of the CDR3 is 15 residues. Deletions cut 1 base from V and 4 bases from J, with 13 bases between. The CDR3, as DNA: TGTGCCAGCAGCTTAGGAGGGGGGACGGGCACTGAAGCTTTCTTT. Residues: CASSLGGGTGTEAFF.

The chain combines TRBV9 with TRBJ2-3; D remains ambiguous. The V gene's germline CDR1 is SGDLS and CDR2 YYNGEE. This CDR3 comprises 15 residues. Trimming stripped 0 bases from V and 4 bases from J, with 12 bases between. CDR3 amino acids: CASSVEGASADTQYF. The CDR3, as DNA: TGTGCCAGCAGCGTAGAAGGTGCGTCAGCAGATACGCAGTATTTT.

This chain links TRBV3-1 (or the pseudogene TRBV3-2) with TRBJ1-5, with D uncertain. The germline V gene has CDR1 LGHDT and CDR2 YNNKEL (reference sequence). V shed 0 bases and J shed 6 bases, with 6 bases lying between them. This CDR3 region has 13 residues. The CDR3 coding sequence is TGTGCCAGCAGCCAAGAAGGGTTTCAGCCCCAGCATTTT. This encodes CASSQEGFQPQHF.

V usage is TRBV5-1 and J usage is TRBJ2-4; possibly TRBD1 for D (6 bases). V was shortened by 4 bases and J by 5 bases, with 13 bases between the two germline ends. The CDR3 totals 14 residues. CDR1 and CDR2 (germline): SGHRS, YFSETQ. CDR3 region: CASSVTGLQNIQYF. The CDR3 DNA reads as TGCGCCAGCAGCGTGACAGGACTCCAAAACATTCAGTACTTC. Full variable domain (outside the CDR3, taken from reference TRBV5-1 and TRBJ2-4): KAGVTQTPRYLIKTRGQQVTLSCSPISGHRSVSWYQQTPGQGLQFLFEYFSETQRNKGNFPGRFSGRQFSNSRSEMNVSTLELGDSALYLCASSVTGLQNIQYFGAGTRLSVL.

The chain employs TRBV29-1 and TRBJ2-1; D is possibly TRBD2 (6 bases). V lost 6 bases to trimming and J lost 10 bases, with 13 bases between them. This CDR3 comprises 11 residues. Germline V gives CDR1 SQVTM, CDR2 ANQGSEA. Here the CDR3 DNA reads TGCAGCGTCGGGACTTCACGCGAGCAGTTCTTC. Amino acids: CSVGTSREQFF.

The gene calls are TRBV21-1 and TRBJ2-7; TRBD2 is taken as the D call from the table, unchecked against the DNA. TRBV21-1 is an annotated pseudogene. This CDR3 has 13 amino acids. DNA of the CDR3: TGTGCCAGCTCATCACGAGGCTACTACGAGCAGTACTTC. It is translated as CASSSRGYYEQYF.

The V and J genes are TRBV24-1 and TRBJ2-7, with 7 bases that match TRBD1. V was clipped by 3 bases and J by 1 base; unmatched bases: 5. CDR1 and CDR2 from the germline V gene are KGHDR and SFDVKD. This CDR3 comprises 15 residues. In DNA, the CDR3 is TGTGCCACCAGTGATCCATCGACAGGGTCCTACGAGCAGTACTTC. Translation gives CATSDPSTGSYEQYF.

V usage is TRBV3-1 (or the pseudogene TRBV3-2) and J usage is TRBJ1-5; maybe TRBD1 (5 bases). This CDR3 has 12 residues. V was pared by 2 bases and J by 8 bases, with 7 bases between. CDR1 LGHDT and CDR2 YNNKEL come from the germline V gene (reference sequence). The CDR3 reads CASSQSGKPQHF. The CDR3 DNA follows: TGTGCCAGCAGCCAATCAGGGAAGCCCCAGCATTTT.

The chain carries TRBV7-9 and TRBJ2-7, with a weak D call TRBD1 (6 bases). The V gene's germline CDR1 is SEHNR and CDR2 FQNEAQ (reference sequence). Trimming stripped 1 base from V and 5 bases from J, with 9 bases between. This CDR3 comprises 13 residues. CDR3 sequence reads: CASSLVGAHEQYF. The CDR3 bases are TGTGCCAGCAGCTTAGTGGGGGCCCACGAGCAGTACTTC. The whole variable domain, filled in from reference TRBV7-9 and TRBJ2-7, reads DTGVSQNPRHKITKRGQNVTFRCDPISEHNRLYWYRQTLGQGPEFLTYFQNEAQLEKSRLLSDRFSAERPKGSFSTLEIQRTEQGDSAMYLCASSLVGAHEQYFGPGTRLTVT.

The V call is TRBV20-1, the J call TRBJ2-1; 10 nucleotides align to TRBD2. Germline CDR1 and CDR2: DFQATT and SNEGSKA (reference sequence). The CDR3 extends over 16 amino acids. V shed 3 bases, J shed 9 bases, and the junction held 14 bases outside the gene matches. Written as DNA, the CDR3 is TGCAGTGCTAGTAAGAGCGGGGGGGCTCGGTTAAGTGAGCAGTTCTTC. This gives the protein CSASKSGGARLSEQFF.

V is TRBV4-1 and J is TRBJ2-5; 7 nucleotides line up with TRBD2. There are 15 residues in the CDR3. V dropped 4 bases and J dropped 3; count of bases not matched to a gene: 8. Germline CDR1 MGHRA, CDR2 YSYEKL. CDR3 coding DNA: TGCGCCAGCAGCCTTGGTTCGGGGGGAAAAGAGACCCAGTACTTC. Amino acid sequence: CASSLGSGGKETQYF.

The chain's CDR3 is CASSLIAGSDTQYF. DNA of the CDR3: TGTGCCAGCAGCTTAATCGCAGGGTCAGATACGCAGTATTTT. V usage is TRBV11-3 and J usage is TRBJ2-3; D is possibly TRBD1 (5 bases). The CDR3 has 14 amino acids. Trimming took off 2 bases at V and 4 bases at J, with 10 bases between the two ends. CDR1 and CDR2 (germline): SGHNT, YENEEA.

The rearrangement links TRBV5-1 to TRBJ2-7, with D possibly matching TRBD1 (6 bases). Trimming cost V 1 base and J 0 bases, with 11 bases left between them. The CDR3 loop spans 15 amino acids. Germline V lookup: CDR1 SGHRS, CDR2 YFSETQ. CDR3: CASSLLMDSSYEQYF. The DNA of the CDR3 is TGCGCCAGCAGCTTGCTAATGGACAGCTCCTACGAGCAGTACTTC.

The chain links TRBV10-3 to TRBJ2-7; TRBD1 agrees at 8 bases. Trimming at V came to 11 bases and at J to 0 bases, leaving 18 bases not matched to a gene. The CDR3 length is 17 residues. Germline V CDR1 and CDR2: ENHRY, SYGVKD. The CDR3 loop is CAAIGGDRGGHSYEQYF. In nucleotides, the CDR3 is TGTGCCGCTATAGGGGGAGACAGGGGAGGCCACTCCTACGAGCAGTACTTC.

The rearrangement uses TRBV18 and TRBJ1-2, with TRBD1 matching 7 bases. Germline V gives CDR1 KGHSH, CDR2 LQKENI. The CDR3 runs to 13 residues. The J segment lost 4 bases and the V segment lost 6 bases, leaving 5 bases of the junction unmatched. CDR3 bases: TGTGCCAGCTCCCAGGGACAGATCTATGGCTACACCTTC. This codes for CASSQGQIYGYTF.

CDR3 bases: TGTGCCAGCAGCCAACTTTCGGGGGCGAACGGGGAGCTGTTTTTT. It yields the protein CASSQLSGANGELFF. This chain connects TRBV3-1 (or the pseudogene TRBV3-2) to TRBJ2-2; D tentatively reads TRBD1 or TRBD2 (6 bases each). CDR3 length: 15 amino acids. The germline V gene has CDR1 LGHDT and CDR2 YNNKEL (reference sequence). V was shortened by 2 bases and J by 7 bases, with 14 bases between the two germline ends.

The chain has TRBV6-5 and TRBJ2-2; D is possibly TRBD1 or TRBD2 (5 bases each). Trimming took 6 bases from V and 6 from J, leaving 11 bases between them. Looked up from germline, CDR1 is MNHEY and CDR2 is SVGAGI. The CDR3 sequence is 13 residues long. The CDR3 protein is CASSPRGPGELFF. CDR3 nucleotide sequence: TGTGCCAGCAGCCCGAGGGGACCCGGGGAGCTGTTTTTT.

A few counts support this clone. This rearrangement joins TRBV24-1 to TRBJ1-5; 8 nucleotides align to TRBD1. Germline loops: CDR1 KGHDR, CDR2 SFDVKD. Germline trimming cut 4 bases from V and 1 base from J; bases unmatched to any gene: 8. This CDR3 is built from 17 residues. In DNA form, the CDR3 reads TGTGCCACCAGTGACCCCGGACAGGGAGAAAGCAATCAGCCCCAGCATTTT. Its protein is CATSDPGQGESNQPQHF.

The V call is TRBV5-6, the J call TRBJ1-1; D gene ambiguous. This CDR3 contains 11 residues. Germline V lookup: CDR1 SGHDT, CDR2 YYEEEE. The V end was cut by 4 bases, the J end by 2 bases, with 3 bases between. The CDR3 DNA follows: TGTGCCAGCAGCGGTAACACTGAAGCTTTCTTT. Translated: CASSGNTEAFF.

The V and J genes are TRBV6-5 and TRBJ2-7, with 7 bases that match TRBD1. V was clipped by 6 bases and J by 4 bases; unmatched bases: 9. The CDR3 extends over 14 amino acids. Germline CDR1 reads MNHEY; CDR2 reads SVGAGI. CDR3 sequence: CASSPDRFRYEQYF. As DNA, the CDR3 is TGTGCCAGCAGCCCGGACAGGTTCCGATACGAGCAGTACTTC.

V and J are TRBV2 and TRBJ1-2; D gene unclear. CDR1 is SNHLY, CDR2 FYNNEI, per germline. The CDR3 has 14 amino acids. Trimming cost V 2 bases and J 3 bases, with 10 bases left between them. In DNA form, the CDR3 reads TGTGCCAGCAGTGAAACAGCAACCTACTATGGCTACACCTTC. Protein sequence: CASSETATYYGYTF.

The CDR3 here is CASSTRKGPHLSYEQYF. CDR3 bases: TGTGCCAGCAGCACCAGAAAGGGGCCGCACCTCTCCTACGAGCAGTACTTC. The V call is TRBV13, the J call TRBJ2-7, with D possibly matching TRBD1 (5 bases). The CDR3 covers 17 residues. The V gene lost 5 bases and the J gene lost 0 bases, with 20 bases spanning the gap. Germline CDR1 reads PRHDT; CDR2 reads FYEKMQ (reference sequence).

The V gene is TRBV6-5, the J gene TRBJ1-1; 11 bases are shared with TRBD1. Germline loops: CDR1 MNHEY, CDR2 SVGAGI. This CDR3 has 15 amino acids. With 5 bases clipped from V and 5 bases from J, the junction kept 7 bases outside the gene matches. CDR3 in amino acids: CASSPRDRGRTEAFF. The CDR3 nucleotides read TGTGCCAGCAGTCCCCGGGACAGGGGGAGGACTGAAGCTTTCTTT.

The CDR3 nucleotides are TGTGCCTGGGGACAAAACAGGGCGAACACTGAAGCTTTCTTT. Amino acids: CAWGQNRANTEAFF. The chain has TRBV30 and TRBJ1-1; tentative D call: TRBD1 (6 bases). This CDR3 contains 14 residues. V was pared by 5 bases and J by 1 base, with 14 bases between. CDR1 and CDR2 from the germline V gene are GTSNPN and SVGIG (reference sequence).

CDR3 sequence: CASRSIDRSGSPLHF. Here the CDR3 DNA reads TGTGCCAGTAGGTCCATAGACAGGTCAGGATCACCCCTCCACTTT. The chain couples TRBV19 to TRBJ1-6; a possible D gene is TRBD1 (6 bases). Germline V CDR1 and CDR2: LNHDA, SQIVND (reference sequence). The CDR3 covers 15 residues. The V and J ends lost 6 bases and 10 bases respectively, with 19 bases between them. Full variable domain (missing parts from reference TRBV19 and TRBJ1-6): DGGITQSPKYLFRKEGQNVTLSCEQNLNHDAMYWYRQDPGQGLRLIYYSQIVNDFQKGDIAEGYSVSREKKESFPLTVTSAQKNPTAFYLCASRSIDRSGSPLHFGNGTRLTVT.